A single sample gave rise to the 21 T cell receptor beta chains below, sequenced in a study of a mutant IDH1 vaccine in newly diagnosed glioma. Their recognized antigens are unknown. Indicated time point: week 11, during vaccination. It was 300 ug of mutant IDH1 20-mer peptide that made up each vaccine dose, given with topical imiquimod. Clones were sequenced by immunoSEQ multiplex PCR, and TCRdb holds only the in-frame ones, with some missing. The sample includes roughly 61,000 clones, 80% of them seen just once. The material sequenced was PBMCs, taken from a glioma patient whose treatment included an IDH1 peptide vaccine. The source is a man aged 50 or older with glioma.

This clone was counted between two and nine times. This chain links TRBV6-6 with TRBJ1-1; D gene ambiguous. With 0 bases removed from V and 6 bases from J, the gap between germline ends came to 2 bases. Germline V gives CDR1 MNHNY, CDR2 SVGAGI (reference sequence). This CDR3 region has 11 residues. CDR3 amino acids: CASSYSAEAFF. The CDR3 DNA sequence: TGTGCCAGCAGTTACTCCGCTGAAGCTTTCTTT.

J is TRBJ1-1 and V is TRBV5-1; D is undetermined. This CDR3 is built from 13 residues. CDR1 and CDR2 (germline): SGHRS, YFSETQ. Trimming took off 0 bases at V and 0 bases at J, with 3 bases between the two ends. The CDR3 loop reads CASSLGVNTEAFF. The CDR3 coding sequence is TGCGCCAGCAGCTTGGGGGTGAACACTGAAGCTTTCTTT.

The chain employs TRBV7-9 and TRBJ1-1; tentative D call: TRBD1 (5 bases). Trimming stripped 4 bases from V and 6 bases from J, with 15 bases between. The CDR3 covers 14 residues. The germline CDR1 and CDR2 sequences are SEHNR and FQNEAQ (reference sequence). The CDR3 coding sequence is TGTGCCAGCAGCTCGCAGGGAGATTCCCCTGAAGCTTTCTTT. Translation: CASSSQGDSPEAFF. Using reference TRBV7-9 and TRBJ1-1 for the parts outside the CDR3, the full variable domain is DTGVSQNPRHKITKRGQNVTFRCDPISEHNRLYWYRQTLGQGPEFLTYFQNEAQLEKSRLLSDRFSAERPKGSFSTLEIQRTEQGDSAMYLCASSSQGDSPEAFFGQGTRLTVV.

J is TRBJ2-3 and V is TRBV29-1; D gene unclear. This CDR3 contains 12 residues. Germline lookup yields CDR1 SQVTM and CDR2 ANQGSEA. V lost 2 bases, J lost 5 bases, and 8 bases lay in between. For the CDR3, the DNA is TGCAGCGTTGAAAGAGGTAGAGATACGCAGTATTTT. Residues: CSVERGRDTQYF.

The chain recombines TRBV25-1 with TRBJ2-2; TRBD2 aligns across 9 bases. The germline CDR1 and CDR2 sequences are MGHDK and SYGVNS. The CDR3 consists of 16 residues. The V segment lost 6 bases and the J segment 0 bases; nucleotides outside the gene matches: 5. The CDR3 DNA reads as TGTGCCAGCAGAACTAGCGGGCAAGCGAACACCGGGGAGCTGTTTTTT. Protein sequence: CASRTSGQANTGELFF.

The genes are TRBV11-2 and TRBJ2-5; no reliable D call. The CDR3 spans 13 residues. Trimming removed 4 bases from V and 1 base from J, with 7 bases in between. Per germline, CDR1 SGHAT and CDR2 FQNNGV. DNA for the CDR3: TGTGCCAGCAGCTCCCACCCCCAAGAGACCCAGTACTTC. Protein product: CASSSHPQETQYF. The variable domain in full, with the rest retrieved from reference TRBV11-2 and TRBJ2-5, is EAGVAQSPRYKIIEKRQSVAFWCNPISGHATLYWYQQILGQGPKLLIQFQNNGVVDDSQLPKDRFSAERLKGVDSTLKIQPAKLEDSAVYLCASSSHPQETQYFGPGTRLLVL.

The chain joins TRBV5-1 to TRBJ2-2, with D unclear. The germline V gene has CDR1 SGHRS and CDR2 YFSETQ. V was trimmed by 7 bases and J by 0 bases, leaving 7 bases between them. The CDR3 has 13 residues. CDR3 coding DNA: TGCGCCAGCCGATACTCGAACACCGGGGAGCTGTTTTTT. Its translation is CASRYSNTGELFF.

The chain has TRBV5-4 and TRBJ1-2; 10 bases line up with TRBD1. Germline CDR1 reads SGHNT; CDR2 reads YYREEE (reference sequence). Unmatched junction bases numbered 1, after V lost 4 bases and J lost 4 bases. This CDR3 has 13 residues. CDR3 residues: CASSRDRGYGYTF. The DNA for the CDR3 is TGTGCCAGCAGCCGGGACAGGGGCTATGGCTACACCTTC.

The table lists this clone with a few counts. The chain recombines TRBV5-1 with TRBJ2-7; TRBD1 matches at 7 bases. From germline, CDR1 is SGHRS and CDR2 YFSETQ. V shed 3 bases, J shed 1 base, and the junction held 7 bases outside the gene matches. The CDR3 is made up of 15 amino acids. The CDR3 DNA follows: TGCGCCAGCAGCTCACGACAGGGAAAGTCCTACGAGCAGTACTTC. As protein: CASSSRQGKSYEQYF.

The rearrangement joins TRBV5-6 to TRBJ2-3; 10 nucleotides match TRBD1. V trimming: 4 bases; J trimming: 3 bases; junction bases outside the gene matches: 5. The CDR3 has 15 amino acids. Germline CDR1 and CDR2: SGHDT and YYEEEE. DNA for the CDR3: TGTGCCAGCAGCCACGGGACAGGGGAGACAGATACGCAGTATTTT. Translating it yields CASSHGTGETDTQYF.

The chain carries TRBV27 and TRBJ1-5; TRBD1 aligns across 7 bases. Germline lookup yields CDR1 MNHEY and CDR2 SMNVEV (reference sequence). This CDR3 spans 15 amino acids. J was trimmed by 4 bases and V by 3 bases; bases with no gene match: 6. CDR3 DNA: TGTGCCAGCAGTTTTAAAGCAGGGGGGAATCAGCCCCAGCATTTT. Translated: CASSFKAGGNQPQHF.

The chain carries TRBV7-2 and TRBJ1-3; D remains unclear. V shed 5 bases and J shed 3 bases, with 11 bases lying between them. Germline V gene sequence: CDR1 SGHTA, CDR2 FQGNSA. CDR3 length equals 14 residues. The CDR3 sequence: CASSPLVDGNTIYF. The CDR3 region has the DNA TGTGCCAGCAGCCCTTTGGTGGATGGAAACACCATATATTTT.

The chain employs TRBV6-1 and TRBJ2-3, with 11 bases aligning to TRBD2. Looked up from germline, CDR1 is MNHNS and CDR2 is SASEGT. V lost 7 bases, J lost 6 bases, and 9 bases stayed unmatched. This CDR3 contains 15 residues. Here the CDR3 reads CASTPTSGGRDTQYF. DNA for the CDR3: TGTGCCAGCACCCCTACTAGCGGGGGCCGGGATACGCAGTATTTT.

This chain links TRBV20-1 with TRBJ1-2, with D unresolved. Per the germline V gene, CDR1 is DFQATT and CDR2 is SNEGSKA (reference sequence). CDR3 length: 11 amino acids. Trimming cost V 8 bases and J 6 bases, with 13 bases left between them. DNA for the CDR3: TGCAGTACCGACACGGGAAATGGCTACACCTTC. Its translation: CSTDTGNGYTF.

This clone was picked up a small number of times. The chain combines TRBV2 with TRBJ1-4; D is possibly TRBD1 (5 bases). Trimming took off 9 bases at V and 2 bases at J, with 7 bases between the two ends. The CDR3 spans 12 residues. Germline V gene lookup returns CDR1 SNHLY and CDR2 FYNNEI. DNA of the CDR3: TGTGCCAGTCAGGGTACTAATGAAAAACTGTTTTTT. Its protein is CASQGTNEKLFF. The full variable domain, with the rest looked up from reference TRBV2 and TRBJ1-4, is EPEVTQTPSHQVTQMGQEVILRCVPISNHLYFYWYRQILGQKVEFLVSFYNNEISEKSEIFDDQFSVERPDGSNFTLKIRSTKLEDSAMYFCASQGTNEKLFFGSGTQLSVL.

This chain links TRBV7-9 with TRBJ2-1, with TRBD2 matching over 13 bases. CDR1 is SEHNR, CDR2 FQNEAQ, per germline (reference sequence). Trimming at V came to 5 bases and at J to 9 bases, leaving 10 bases not matched to a gene. This CDR3 spans 16 amino acids. CDR3 region: CASSPHLGLAGAEQFF. The CDR3 bases are TGTGCCAGCAGCCCGCATCTTGGACTAGCGGGAGCTGAGCAGTTCTTC.

The chain has TRBV28 and TRBJ1-6, with TRBD1 identical over 8 bases. The J segment lost 8 bases and the V segment lost 3 bases, leaving 6 bases of the junction unmatched. Germline V lookup: CDR1 MDHEN, CDR2 SYDVKM. The length of the CDR3 is 15 residues. The CDR3 sequence: CASSLFDRGDSPLHF. The CDR3 DNA reads TGTGCCAGCAGTTTGTTCGACAGGGGCGATTCACCCCTCCACTTT.

This rearrangement joins TRBV6-1 to TRBJ1-2; no clear D. V was shortened by 2 bases and J by 7 bases, with 14 bases between the two germline ends. This CDR3 is built from 14 residues. The germline CDR1 and CDR2 sequences are MNHNS and SASEGT. This CDR3 is CASSEPGIIGGYTF. The DNA for the CDR3 is TGTGCCAGCAGTGAACCGGGGATTATTGGTGGCTACACCTTC.

V is TRBV5-1 and J is TRBJ1-1; 9 positions match TRBD1. V was clipped by 6 bases and J by 5 bases; unmatched bases: 8. This CDR3 comprises 14 residues. CDR1 SGHRS and CDR2 YFSETQ come from the germline V gene. CDR3 nucleotide sequence: TGCGCCAGCAACCCCCAACAGGGGGCAACTGAAGCTTTCTTT. Protein product: CASNPQQGATEAFF. Full variable domain (rest looked up from reference TRBV5-1 and TRBJ1-1): KAGVTQTPRYLIKTRGQQVTLSCSPISGHRSVSWYQQTPGQGLQFLFEYFSETQRNKGNFPGRFSGRQFSNSRSEMNVSTLELGDSALYLCASNPQQGATEAFFGQGTRLTVV.

The chain links TRBV7-2 to TRBJ2-5; 7 positions agree with TRBD1. Germline CDR1 SGHTA, CDR2 FQGNSA. V shed 5 bases, J shed 5 bases, and the junction held 8 bases outside the gene matches. The CDR3 runs to 14 residues. CDR3 amino acids: CASSNGDRYETQYF. The CDR3 bases are TGTGCCAGCAGCAACGGGGACAGATATGAGACCCAGTACTTC.

This clone was seen more than once but under ten times. The chain carries TRBV7-3 and TRBJ2-2; TRBD2 agrees at 13 bases. The CDR3 consists of 20 residues. Germline V gives CDR1 SGHTA, CDR2 FQGTGA. Losses at the gene ends were 2 bases for V and 0 bases for J; bases not matched to a gene: 9. For the CDR3, the DNA is TGTGCCAGCAGCTTACTCCCGGGACTAGCGGGGTCAACGAACACCGGGGAGCTGTTTTTT. Translation: CASSLLPGLAGSTNTGELFF.